This TCR beta chain was recovered during a study of blood T cell repertoires in COVID-19. TCRdb's table, derived via immunoSEQ multiplex PCR, lists solely in-frame clones and lacks some. The data contain about 68,000 clones, 80% to 90% of them singletons. V lost 6 bases and J lost 7; bases outside the gene matches: 7. The CDR3 runs to 13 residues. The TCR sequence derives from a man between 45 and 60 years old with acute or convalescent COVID-19. Sequenced material: peripheral blood. The rearrangement joins TRBV12-3 or TRBV12-4 to TRBJ2-7; 9 nucleotides agree with TRBD2. DNA for the CDR3: TGTGCCAGCAGAGAAGGAGCGGGGGGAGAGCAGTACTTC. Amino acid sequence: CASREGAGGEQYF.